Below are 10 T cell receptor beta chains sequenced from a single sample in a study of blood T cell repertoires in COVID-19. This table comes from immunoSEQ multiplex PCR, and its TCRdb copy is limited to in-frame clones, with some not included. The sample lists roughly 150,000 clones; around 86% were seen once. Sequencing was performed on peripheral blood. These receptor sequences come from a man at least 80 years old with acute or convalescent COVID-19.

This rearrangement joins TRBV27 to TRBJ2-5; perhaps TRBD1 as D (6 bases). Per the germline V gene, CDR1 is MNHEY and CDR2 is SMNVEV (reference sequence). With 4 bases removed from V and 4 bases from J, the gap between germline ends came to 13 bases. The CDR3 runs 14 residues. The CDR3 region has the DNA TGTGCCAGCAGTTACCTGGGGGCATCAGAGACCCAGTACTTC. Its translation: CASSYLGASETQYF.

The chain recombines TRBV3-1 (or the pseudogene TRBV3-2) with TRBJ1-2; 9 bases line up with TRBD1. This CDR3 is built from 15 residues. With 4 bases clipped from V and 11 bases from J, the junction kept 14 bases outside the gene matches. Germline CDR1 LGHDT, CDR2 YNNKEL (reference sequence). CDR3 protein: CASSPTPGQGRIYTF. DNA for the CDR3: TGTGCCAGCAGCCCCACCCCGGGACAGGGACGGATTTACACCTTC.

CDR3 sequence reads: CASSVGGGYTDTQYF. The CDR3, as DNA: TGTGCCAGCAGTGTGGGGGGAGGCTACACAGATACGCAGTATTTT. The V call is TRBV2, the J call TRBJ2-3, with D possibly matching TRBD2 (6 bases). Trimming took off 4 bases at V and 2 bases at J, with 13 bases between the two ends. The CDR3 sequence is 15 residues long. Looked up from germline, CDR1 is SNHLY and CDR2 is FYNNEI.

The chain joins TRBV4-1 to TRBJ2-1; 7 bases are shared with TRBD1. The CDR3 runs to 14 residues. J lost 7 bases, V lost 2 bases, and 5 bases had no gene match. Germline V gives CDR1 MGHRA, CDR2 YSYEKL. The DNA for the CDR3 is TGCGCCAGCAGCCAAAGTTCCAGGGGGAATGAGCAGTTCTTC. Its translation is CASSQSSRGNEQFF.

This clone showed up just once. The V and J genes are TRBV6-1 and TRBJ1-2; TRBD1 aligns across 7 bases. V trimming: 1 base; J trimming: 8 bases; junction bases outside the gene matches: 4. CDR1 is MNHNS, CDR2 SASEGT, per germline. The CDR3 loop spans 13 amino acids. The DNA of the CDR3 is TGTGCCAGCAGTGAAGGACAGGGCGGCGGCTACACCTTC. It translates to CASSEGQGGGYTF.

This chain uses TRBV27 with TRBJ2-2; D might be TRBD2 (6 bases). Trimming stripped 9 bases from V and 6 bases from J, with 17 bases between. The CDR3 consists of 14 residues. Germline CDR1 and CDR2: MNHEY and SMNVEV (reference sequence). The CDR3 is CASKFGGRPGELFF. The CDR3 DNA reads as TGTGCCAGTAAATTCGGGGGACGGCCCGGGGAGCTGTTTTTT.

V is TRBV10-3 and J is TRBJ2-5, with D possibly matching TRBD1 (6 bases). CDR3 length: 15 residues. The germline V gene encodes CDR1 ENHRY and CDR2 SYGVKD. Trimming took 5 bases from V and 2 from J, leaving 15 bases between them. The CDR3 nucleotides read TGTGCCATCAGTCCACCCGGACAGCCTCAAGAGACCCAGTACTTC. The encoded protein is CAISPPGQPQETQYF.

This chain joins TRBV19 and TRBJ2-1, with 11 positions matching TRBD2. CDR1 and CDR2 (germline): LNHDA, SQIVND (reference sequence). The V gene end was trimmed by 0 bases and the J gene end by 0 bases; junction bases not matched to a gene: 13. The CDR3 spans 21 residues. As DNA, the CDR3 is TGTGCCAGTAGTATAGATACGAGACACGACGGGACTAGCGGCTCCTACAATGAGCAGTTCTTC. Its protein product is CASSIDTRHDGTSGSYNEQFF.

The rearrangement joins TRBV18 to TRBJ1-3; D is perhaps TRBD1 (5 bases). Germline V lookup: CDR1 KGHSH, CDR2 LQKENI. With 0 bases removed from V and 3 bases from J, the gap between germline ends came to 12 bases. This CDR3 has 16 residues. For the CDR3, the DNA is TGTGCCAGCTCACCACCGACAGCACCTTTTGGAAACACCATATATTTT. Translated, it gives CASSPPTAPFGNTIYF. The full variable domain, rest sourced from reference TRBV18 and TRBJ1-3, is NAGVMQNPRHLVRRRGQEARLRCSPMKGHSHVYWYRQLPEEGLKFMVYLQKENIIDESGMPKERFSAEFPKEGPSILRIQQVVRGDSAAYFCASSPPTAPFGNTIYFGEGSWLTVV.

This clone occurred a few times. The genes are TRBV19 and TRBJ2-2; D perhaps matches TRBD2 (5 bases). The CDR3 is 14 residues long. Looked up from germline, CDR1 is LNHDA and CDR2 is SQIVND (reference sequence). Trimming cost V 4 bases and J 2 bases, with 8 bases left between them. The CDR3 sequence: CASSKASNTGELFF. DNA of the CDR3: TGTGCCAGTAGTAAGGCTAGCAACACCGGGGAGCTGTTTTTT. The whole variable domain, remainder taken from reference TRBV19 and TRBJ2-2, is DGGITQSPKYLFRKEGQNVTLSCEQNLNHDAMYWYRQDPGQGLRLIYYSQIVNDFQKGDIAEGYSVSREKKESFPLTVTSAQKNPTAFYLCASSKASNTGELFFGEGSRLTVL.